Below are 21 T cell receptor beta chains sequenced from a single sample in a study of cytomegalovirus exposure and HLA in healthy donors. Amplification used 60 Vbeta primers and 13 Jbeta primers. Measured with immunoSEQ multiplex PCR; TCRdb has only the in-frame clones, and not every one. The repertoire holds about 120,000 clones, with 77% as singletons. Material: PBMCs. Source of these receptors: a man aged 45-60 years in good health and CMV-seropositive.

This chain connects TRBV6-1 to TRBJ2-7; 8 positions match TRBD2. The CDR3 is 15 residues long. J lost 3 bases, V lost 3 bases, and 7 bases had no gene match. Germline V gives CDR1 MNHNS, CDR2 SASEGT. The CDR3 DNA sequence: TGTGCCAGCAGTGATGGGGTAGCGGGGCTCTACGAGCAGTACTTC. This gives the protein CASSDGVAGLYEQYF.

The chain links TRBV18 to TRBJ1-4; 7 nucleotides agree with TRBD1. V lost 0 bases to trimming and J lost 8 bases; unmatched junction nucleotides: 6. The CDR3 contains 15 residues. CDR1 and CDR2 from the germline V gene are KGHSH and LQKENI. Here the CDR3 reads CASSPPSGGGEKLFF. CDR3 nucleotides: TGTGCCAGCTCACCACCGTCAGGGGGTGGCGAAAAACTGTTTTTT.

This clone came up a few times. CDR3 amino acids: CASSLGGAHLGNTEAFF. The CDR3 region has the DNA TGTGCCAGCAGTTTAGGGGGGGCACACCTCGGGAACACTGAAGCTTTCTTT. This sequence joins TRBV28 and TRBJ1-1; D is perhaps TRBD1 (6 bases). The V gene's germline CDR1 is MDHEN and CDR2 SYDVKM. Trimming removed 2 bases from V and 1 base from J, with 17 bases in between. This CDR3 region has 17 residues. Full variable domain (missing parts from reference TRBV28 and TRBJ1-1): DVKVTQSSRYLVKRTGEKVFLECVQDMDHENMFWYRQDPGLGLRLIYFSYDVKMKEKGDIPEGYSVSREKKERFSLILESASTNQTSMYLCASSLGGAHLGNTEAFFGQGTRLTVV.

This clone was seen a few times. The CDR3 sequence is CASSYVTSAAYEQYF. The CDR3 DNA is TGTGCCAGCAGTTACGTAACTAGTGCGGCCTACGAGCAGTACTTC. The chain carries TRBV6-5 and TRBJ2-7; possible D gene TRBD2, 5 bases. The CDR3 has 15 amino acids. Germline V CDR1 and CDR2: MNHEY, SVGAGI. V was pared by 2 bases and J by 2 bases, with 13 bases between.

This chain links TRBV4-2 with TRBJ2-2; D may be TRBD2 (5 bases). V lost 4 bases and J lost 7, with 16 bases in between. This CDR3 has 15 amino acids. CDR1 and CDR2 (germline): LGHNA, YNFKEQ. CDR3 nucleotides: TGTGCCAGCAGCCCCCAAGGGAGACTTGACGGGGAGCTGTTTTTT. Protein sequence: CASSPQGRLDGELFF.

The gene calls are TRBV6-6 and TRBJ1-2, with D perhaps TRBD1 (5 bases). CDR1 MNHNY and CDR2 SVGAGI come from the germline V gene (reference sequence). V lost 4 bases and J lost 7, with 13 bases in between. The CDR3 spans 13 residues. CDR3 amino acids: CASSSKGNGGYTF. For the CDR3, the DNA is TGTGCCAGCAGTTCCAAGGGGAATGGTGGCTACACCTTC.

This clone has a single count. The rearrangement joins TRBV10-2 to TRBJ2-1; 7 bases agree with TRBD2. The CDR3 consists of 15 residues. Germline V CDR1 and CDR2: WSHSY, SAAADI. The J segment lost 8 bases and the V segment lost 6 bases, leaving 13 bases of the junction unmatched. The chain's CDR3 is CASSLTSAPSDEQFF. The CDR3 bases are TGCGCCAGCAGCCTTACTAGCGCTCCTTCGGATGAGCAGTTCTTC.

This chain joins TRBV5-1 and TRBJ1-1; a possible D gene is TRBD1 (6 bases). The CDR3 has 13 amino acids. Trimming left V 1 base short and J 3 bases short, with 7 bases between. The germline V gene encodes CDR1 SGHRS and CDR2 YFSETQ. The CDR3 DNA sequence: TGCGCCAGCAGCTTGTCAGGGGACACTGAAGCTTTCTTT. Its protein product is CASSLSGDTEAFF. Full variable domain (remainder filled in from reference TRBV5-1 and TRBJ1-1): KAGVTQTPRYLIKTRGQQVTLSCSPISGHRSVSWYQQTPGQGLQFLFEYFSETQRNKGNFPGRFSGRQFSNSRSEMNVSTLELGDSALYLCASSLSGDTEAFFGQGTRLTVV.

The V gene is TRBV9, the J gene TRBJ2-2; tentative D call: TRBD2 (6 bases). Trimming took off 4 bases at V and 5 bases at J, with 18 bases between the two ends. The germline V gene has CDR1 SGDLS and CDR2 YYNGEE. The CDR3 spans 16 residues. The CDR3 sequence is CASSPRIAENTGELFF. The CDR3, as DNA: TGTGCCAGCAGCCCCCGAATAGCGGAGAATACCGGGGAGCTGTTTTTT.

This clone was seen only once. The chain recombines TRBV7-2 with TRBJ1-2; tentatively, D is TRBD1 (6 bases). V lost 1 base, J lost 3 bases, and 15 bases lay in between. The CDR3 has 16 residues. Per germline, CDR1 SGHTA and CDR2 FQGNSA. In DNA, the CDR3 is TGTGCCAGCAGCTTAGGAGGGCAGGGGCAAGACTATGGCTACACCTTC. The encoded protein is CASSLGGQGQDYGYTF.

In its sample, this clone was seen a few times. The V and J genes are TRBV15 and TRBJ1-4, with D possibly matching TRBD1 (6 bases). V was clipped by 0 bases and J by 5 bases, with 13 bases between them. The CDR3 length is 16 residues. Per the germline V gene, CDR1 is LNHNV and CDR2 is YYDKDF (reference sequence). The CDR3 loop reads CATSRDPGATNEKLFF. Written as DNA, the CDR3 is TGTGCCACCAGCAGAGATCCAGGGGCCACGAATGAAAAACTGTTTTTT.

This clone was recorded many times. CDR3 sequence: CASSIRGYRTDTQYF. CDR3 coding DNA: TGTGCCAGCAGCATACGGGGGTATCGCACAGATACGCAGTATTTT. This chain uses TRBV5-6 with TRBJ2-3, with D possibly TRBD2 on 6 matching bases. Germline CDR1 reads SGHDT; CDR2 reads YYEEEE. The CDR3 runs to 15 residues. The V end lost 4 bases, the J end lost 1 base, and 13 bases lay between the germline ends.

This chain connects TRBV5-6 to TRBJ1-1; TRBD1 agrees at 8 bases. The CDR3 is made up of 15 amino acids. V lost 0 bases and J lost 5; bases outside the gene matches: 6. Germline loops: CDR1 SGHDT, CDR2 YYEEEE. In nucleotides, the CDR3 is TGTGCCAGCAGCTTGGACAGGGGGATCTCGACTGAAGCTTTCTTT. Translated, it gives CASSLDRGISTEAFF.

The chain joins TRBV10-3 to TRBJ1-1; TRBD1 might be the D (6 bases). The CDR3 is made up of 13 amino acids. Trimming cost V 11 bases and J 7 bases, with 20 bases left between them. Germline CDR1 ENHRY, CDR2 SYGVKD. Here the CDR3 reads CASGAGGHSEAFF. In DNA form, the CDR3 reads TGTGCCTCGGGGGCGGGGGGGCATAGTGAAGCTTTCTTT.

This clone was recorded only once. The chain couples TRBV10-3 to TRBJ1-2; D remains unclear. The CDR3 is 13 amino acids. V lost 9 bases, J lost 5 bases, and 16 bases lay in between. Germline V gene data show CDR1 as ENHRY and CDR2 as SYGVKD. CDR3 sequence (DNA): TGTGCCATTGAAGCTACCCCAGGTTATGGCTACACCTTC. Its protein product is CAIEATPGYGYTF.

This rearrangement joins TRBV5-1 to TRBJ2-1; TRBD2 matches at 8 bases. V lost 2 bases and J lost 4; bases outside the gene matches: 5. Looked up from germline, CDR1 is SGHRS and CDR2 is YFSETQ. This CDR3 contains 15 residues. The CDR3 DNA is TGCGCCAGCAGCTTCAATAGCGGGGAATACAATGAGCAGTTCTTC. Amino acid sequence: CASSFNSGEYNEQFF.

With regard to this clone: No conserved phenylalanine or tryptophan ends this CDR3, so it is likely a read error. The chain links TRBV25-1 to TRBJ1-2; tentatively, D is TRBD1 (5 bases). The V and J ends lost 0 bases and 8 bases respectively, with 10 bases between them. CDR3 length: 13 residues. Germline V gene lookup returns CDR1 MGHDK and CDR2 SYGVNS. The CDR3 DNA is TGTGCCAGCAGTGAATATGGCGGGGCGGGCTACACCCTC. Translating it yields CASSEYGGAGYTL.

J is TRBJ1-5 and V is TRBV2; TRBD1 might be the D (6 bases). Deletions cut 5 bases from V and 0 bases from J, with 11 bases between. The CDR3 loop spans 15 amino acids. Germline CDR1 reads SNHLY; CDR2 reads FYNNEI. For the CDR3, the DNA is TGTGCCAGCAGTTGGACAGTAAATAGCAATCAGCCCCAGCATTTT. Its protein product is CASSWTVNSNQPQHF.

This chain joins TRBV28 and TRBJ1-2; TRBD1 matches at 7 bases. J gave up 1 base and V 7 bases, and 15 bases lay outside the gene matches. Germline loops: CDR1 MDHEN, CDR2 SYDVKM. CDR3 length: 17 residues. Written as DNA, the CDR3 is TGTGCCAGCATTGGTACCTCCCTCGGACAGGTTAACTATGGCTACACCTTC. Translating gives CASIGTSLGQVNYGYTF.

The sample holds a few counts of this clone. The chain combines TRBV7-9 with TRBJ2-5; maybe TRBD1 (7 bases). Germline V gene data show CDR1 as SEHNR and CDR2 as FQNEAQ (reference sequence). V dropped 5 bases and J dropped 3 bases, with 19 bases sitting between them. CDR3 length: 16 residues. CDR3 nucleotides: TGTGCCAGCAGCGGATGGACAGGAGGGGGGAAAGAGACCCAGTACTTC. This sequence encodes CASSGWTGGGKETQYF. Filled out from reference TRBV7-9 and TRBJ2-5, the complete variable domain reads DTGVSQNPRHKITKRGQNVTFRCDPISEHNRLYWYRQTLGQGPEFLTYFQNEAQLEKSRLLSDRFSAERPKGSFSTLEIQRTEQGDSAMYLCASSGWTGGGKETQYFGPGTRLLVL.

CDR3: CASSESVGGQETQYF. In nucleotides, the CDR3 is TGTGCCAGCAGTGAGTCGGTGGGGGGCCAAGAGACCCAGTACTTC. The genes are TRBV6-1 and TRBJ2-5, with D possibly matching TRBD2 (6 bases). Germline V gives CDR1 MNHNS, CDR2 SASEGT. The V end lost 3 bases, the J end lost 1 base, and 12 bases lay between the germline ends. The CDR3 extends over 15 amino acids.